This T cell receptor beta chain derives from a study of cytomegalovirus exposure and HLA in healthy donors. Study-wide context: Earlier, 100 million or so unique TCR beta sequences were recovered from 200 million or so T cells by an analysis. Study-wide points: Certain indistinguishable V segments, among them TRBV6-2 and TRBV6-3, were excluded. Usually a TCR sequence was rare, but some public TCRs were found in many donors.

PCR was performed using 60 Vbeta and 13 Jbeta primers. Assay used: immunoSEQ multiplex PCR; TCRdb lists only in-frame clones, some missing. The table has about 200,000 clones, roughly 79% seen once. CDR1 and CDR2 (germline): KGHSH, LQKENI. The length of the CDR3 is 18 residues. The J segment lost 2 bases and the V segment lost 3 bases, leaving 12 bases of the junction unmatched. On this clone: Its antigen is unidentified.

This chain connects TRBV18 to TRBJ2-2; 7 bases agree with TRBD1. This clonotype originated in a man between 18 and 35 years old in good health and CMV-seronegative. The sequencing input was PBMCs. CDR3 nucleotide sequence: TGTGCCAGCTCACCCCAGACCATTGACAGGGCTAACACCGGGGAGCTGTTTTTT. Translating gives CASSPQTIDRANTGELFF.